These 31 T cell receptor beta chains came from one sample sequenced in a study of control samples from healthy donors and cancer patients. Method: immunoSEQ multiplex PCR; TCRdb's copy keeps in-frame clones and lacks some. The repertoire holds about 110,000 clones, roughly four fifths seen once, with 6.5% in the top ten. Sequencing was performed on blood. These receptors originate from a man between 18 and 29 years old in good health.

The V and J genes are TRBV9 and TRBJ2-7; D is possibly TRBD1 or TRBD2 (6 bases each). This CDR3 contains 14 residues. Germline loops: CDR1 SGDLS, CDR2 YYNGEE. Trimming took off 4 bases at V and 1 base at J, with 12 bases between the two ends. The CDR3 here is CASSQRGDSYEQYF. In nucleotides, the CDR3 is TGTGCCAGCAGCCAAAGGGGGGATTCCTACGAGCAGTACTTC.

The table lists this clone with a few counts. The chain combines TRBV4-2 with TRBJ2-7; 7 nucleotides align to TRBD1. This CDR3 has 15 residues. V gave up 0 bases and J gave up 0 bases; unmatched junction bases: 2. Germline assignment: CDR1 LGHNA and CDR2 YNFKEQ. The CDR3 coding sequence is TGTGCCAGCAGCCAAGAACAGGGGTACTCCTACGAGCAGTACTTC. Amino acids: CASSQEQGYSYEQYF.

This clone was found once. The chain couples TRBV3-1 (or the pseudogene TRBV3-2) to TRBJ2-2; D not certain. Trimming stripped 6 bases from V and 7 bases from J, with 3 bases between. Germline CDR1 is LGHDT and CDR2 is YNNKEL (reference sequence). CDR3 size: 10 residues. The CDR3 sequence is CASSDGELFF. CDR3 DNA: TGTGCCAGCAGTGACGGGGAGCTGTTTTTT.

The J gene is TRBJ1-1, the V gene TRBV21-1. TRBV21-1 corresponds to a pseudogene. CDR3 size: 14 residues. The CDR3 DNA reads TGTGCCAGCAGCCGACGAGAAACCCTACTGAAAGCTTTCTTT. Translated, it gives CASSRRETLLKAFF.

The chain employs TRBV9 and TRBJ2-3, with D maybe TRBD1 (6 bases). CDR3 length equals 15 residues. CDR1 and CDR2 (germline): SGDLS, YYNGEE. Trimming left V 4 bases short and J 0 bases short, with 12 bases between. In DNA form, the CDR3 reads TGTGCCAGCAGCCCCTACAGGGTTAGCACAGATACGCAGTATTTT. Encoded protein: CASSPYRVSTDTQYF.

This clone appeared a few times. In DNA, the CDR3 is TGTGCCAGCAGCCAGGACGGGAGGGGAAATCAGCCCCAGCATTTT. It yields the protein CASSQDGRGNQPQHF. This sequence joins TRBV2 and TRBJ1-5; a weak D match, TRBD1 (5 bases). CDR1 and CDR2 from the germline V gene are SNHLY and FYNNEI. The length of the CDR3 is 15 residues. Trimming took 6 bases from V and 4 from J, leaving 16 bases between them.

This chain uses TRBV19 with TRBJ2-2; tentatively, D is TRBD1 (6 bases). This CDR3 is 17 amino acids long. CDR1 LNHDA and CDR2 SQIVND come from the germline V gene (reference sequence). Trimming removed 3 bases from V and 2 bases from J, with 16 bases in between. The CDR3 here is CASSMSARGINTGELFF. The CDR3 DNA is TGTGCCAGTAGTATGTCCGCCAGGGGTATAAACACCGGGGAGCTGTTTTTT.

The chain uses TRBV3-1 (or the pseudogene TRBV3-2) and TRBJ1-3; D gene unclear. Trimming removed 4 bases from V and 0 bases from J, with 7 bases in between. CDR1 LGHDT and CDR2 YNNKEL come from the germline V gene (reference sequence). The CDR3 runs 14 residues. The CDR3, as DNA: TGTGCCAGCAGCCTCGTGGGCTCTGGAAACACCATATATTTT. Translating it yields CASSLVGSGNTIYF.

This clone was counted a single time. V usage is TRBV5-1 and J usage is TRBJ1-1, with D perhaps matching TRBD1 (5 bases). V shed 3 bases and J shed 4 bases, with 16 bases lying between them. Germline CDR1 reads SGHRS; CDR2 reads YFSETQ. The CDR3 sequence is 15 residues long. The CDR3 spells CASSSRGVGGTEAFF. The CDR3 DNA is TGCGCCAGCAGCTCGCGGGGGGTTGGCGGCACTGAAGCTTTCTTT.

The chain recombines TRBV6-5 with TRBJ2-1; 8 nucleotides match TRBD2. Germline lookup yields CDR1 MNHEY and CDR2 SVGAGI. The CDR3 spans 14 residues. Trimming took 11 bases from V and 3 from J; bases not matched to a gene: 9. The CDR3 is CAGALSGGYNEQFF. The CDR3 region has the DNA TGTGCCGGCGCGCTCAGCGGGGGCTACAATGAGCAGTTCTTC.

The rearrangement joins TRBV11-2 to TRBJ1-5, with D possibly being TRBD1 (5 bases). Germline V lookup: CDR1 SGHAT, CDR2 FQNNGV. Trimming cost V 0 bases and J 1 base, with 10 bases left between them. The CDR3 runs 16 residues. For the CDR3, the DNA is TGTGCCAGCAGCTTAGATGGGGGAATGAGCAATCAGCCCCAGCATTTT. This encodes CASSLDGGMSNQPQHF.

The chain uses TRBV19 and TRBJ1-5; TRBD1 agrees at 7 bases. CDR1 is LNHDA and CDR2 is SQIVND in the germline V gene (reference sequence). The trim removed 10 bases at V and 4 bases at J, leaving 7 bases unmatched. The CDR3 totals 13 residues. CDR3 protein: CATRDSDNQPQHF. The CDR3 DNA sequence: TGTGCCACCCGGGACAGCGATAATCAGCCCCAGCATTTT.

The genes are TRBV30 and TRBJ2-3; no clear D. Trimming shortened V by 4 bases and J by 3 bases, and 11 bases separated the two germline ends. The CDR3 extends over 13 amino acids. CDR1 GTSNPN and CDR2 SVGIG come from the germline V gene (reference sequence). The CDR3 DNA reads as TGTGCCTGGACAGCCCGGGTTACAGATACGCAGTATTTT. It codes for CAWTARVTDTQYF.

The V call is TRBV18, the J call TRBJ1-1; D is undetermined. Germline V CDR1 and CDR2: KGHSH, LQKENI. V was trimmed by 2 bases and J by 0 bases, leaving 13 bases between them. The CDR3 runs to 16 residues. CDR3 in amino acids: CASSPLATTMNTEAFF. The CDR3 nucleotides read TGTGCCAGCTCACCATTGGCTACCACTATGAACACTGAAGCTTTCTTT.

The CDR3 sequence is CASSSSDRTRQQFF. In DNA form, the CDR3 reads TGTGCCAGCAGTTCCTCGGACAGGACCAGACAACAGTTCTTC. V is TRBV6-2 or TRBV6-3 and J is TRBJ2-1; 7 bases map to TRBD1. The V gene's germline CDR1 is MNHEY and CDR2 SVGEGT. The length of the CDR3 is 14 residues. J was trimmed by 13 bases and V by 4 bases; bases with no gene match: 13.

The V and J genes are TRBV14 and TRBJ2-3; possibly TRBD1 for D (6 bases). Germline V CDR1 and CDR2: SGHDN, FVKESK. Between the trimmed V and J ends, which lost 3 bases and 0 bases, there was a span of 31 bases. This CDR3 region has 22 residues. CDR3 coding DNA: TGTGCCAGCAGCCACCCCAAGATCAAGTATTGGGGGCCCCGCTCTAGCACAGATACGCAGTATTTT. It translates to CASSHPKIKYWGPRSSTDTQYF.

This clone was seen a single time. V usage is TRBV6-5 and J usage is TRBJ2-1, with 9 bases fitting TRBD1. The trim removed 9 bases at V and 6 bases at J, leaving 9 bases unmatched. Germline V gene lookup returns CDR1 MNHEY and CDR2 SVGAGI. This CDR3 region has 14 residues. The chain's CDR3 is CASNYRGRGNEQFF. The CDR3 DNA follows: TGTGCCAGTAACTACAGGGGGCGCGGCAATGAGCAGTTCTTC.

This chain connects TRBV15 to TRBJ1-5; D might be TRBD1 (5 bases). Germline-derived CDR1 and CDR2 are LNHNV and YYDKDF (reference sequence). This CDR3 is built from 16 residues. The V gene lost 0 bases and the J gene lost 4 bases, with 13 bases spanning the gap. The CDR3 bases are TGTGCCACCAGCAGAGATGGCGGGGCTAATAATCAGCCCCAGCATTTT. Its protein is CATSRDGGANNQPQHF.

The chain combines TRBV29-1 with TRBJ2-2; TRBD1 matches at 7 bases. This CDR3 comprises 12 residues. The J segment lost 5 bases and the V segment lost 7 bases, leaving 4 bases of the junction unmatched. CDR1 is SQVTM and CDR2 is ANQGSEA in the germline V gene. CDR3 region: CSAAQGTGELFF. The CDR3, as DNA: TGCAGCGCGGCACAGGGGACCGGGGAGCTGTTTTTT.

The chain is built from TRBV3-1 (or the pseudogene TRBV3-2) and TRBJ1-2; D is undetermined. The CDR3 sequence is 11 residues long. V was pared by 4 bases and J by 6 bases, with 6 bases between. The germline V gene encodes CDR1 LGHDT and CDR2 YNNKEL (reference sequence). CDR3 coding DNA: TGTGCCAGCAGCCGCATGGATGGCTACACCTTC. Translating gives CASSRMDGYTF.

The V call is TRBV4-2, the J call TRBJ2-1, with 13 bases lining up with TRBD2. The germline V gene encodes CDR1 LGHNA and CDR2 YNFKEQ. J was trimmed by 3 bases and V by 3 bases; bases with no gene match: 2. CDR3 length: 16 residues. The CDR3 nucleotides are TGTGCCAGCAGCCAGGGACTAGCGGGGAACTACAATGAGCAGTTCTTC. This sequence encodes CASSQGLAGNYNEQFF.

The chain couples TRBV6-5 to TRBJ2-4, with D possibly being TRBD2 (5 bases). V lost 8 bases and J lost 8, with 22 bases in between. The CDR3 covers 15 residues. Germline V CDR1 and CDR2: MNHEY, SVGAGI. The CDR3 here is CASRSSRRGKDIQYF. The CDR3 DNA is TGTGCCAGCCGTTCAAGCCGACGAGGGAAGGACATTCAGTACTTC.

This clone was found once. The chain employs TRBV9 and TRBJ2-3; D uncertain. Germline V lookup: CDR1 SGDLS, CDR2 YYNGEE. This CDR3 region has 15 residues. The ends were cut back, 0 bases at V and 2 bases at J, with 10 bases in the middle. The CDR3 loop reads CASSVGTLDTDTQYF. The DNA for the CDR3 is TGTGCCAGCAGCGTAGGAACCTTAGACACAGATACGCAGTATTTT.

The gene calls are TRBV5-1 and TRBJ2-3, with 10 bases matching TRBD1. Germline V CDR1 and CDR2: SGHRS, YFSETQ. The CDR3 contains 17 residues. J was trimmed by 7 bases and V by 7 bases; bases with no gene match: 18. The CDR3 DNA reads TGCGCCAGCTCCCCCGCCGGGACAGGGGTCCCCGGGCATACGCAGTATTTT. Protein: CASSPAGTGVPGHTQYF.

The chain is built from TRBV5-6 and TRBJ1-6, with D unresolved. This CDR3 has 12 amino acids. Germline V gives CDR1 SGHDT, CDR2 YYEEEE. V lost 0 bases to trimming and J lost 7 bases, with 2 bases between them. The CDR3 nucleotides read TGTGCCAGCAGCTTGGTAAATTCACCCCTCCACTTT. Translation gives CASSLVNSPLHF.

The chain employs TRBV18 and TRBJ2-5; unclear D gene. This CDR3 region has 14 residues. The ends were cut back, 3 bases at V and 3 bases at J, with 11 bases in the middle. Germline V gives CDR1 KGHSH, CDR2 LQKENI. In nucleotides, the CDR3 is TGTGCCAGCTCACCGCTTAACAAAAAAGAGACCCAGTACTTC. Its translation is CASSPLNKKETQYF.

In DNA, the CDR3 is TGTGCCAGCAGTTGGACAGGAGCCTACAATGAGCAGTTCTTC. Its protein is CASSWTGAYNEQFF. The gene calls are TRBV28 and TRBJ2-1, with 7 bases lining up with TRBD1. V was pared by 4 bases and J by 2 bases, with 2 bases of the junction left unmatched. Germline V gives CDR1 MDHEN, CDR2 SYDVKM. The length of the CDR3 is 14 residues.

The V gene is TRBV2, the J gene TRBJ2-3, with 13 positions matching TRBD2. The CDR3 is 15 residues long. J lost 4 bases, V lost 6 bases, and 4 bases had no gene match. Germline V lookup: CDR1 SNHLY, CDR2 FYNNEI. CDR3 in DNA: TGTGCCAGCAGAAGACTAGCGGGGGGCGCAGATACGCAGTATTTT. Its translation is CASRRLAGGADTQYF. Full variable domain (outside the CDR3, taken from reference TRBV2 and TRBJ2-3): EPEVTQTPSHQVTQMGQEVILRCVPISNHLYFYWYRQILGQKVEFLVSFYNNEISEKSEIFDDQFSVERPDGSNFTLKIRSTKLEDSAMYFCASRRLAGGADTQYFGPGTRLTVL.

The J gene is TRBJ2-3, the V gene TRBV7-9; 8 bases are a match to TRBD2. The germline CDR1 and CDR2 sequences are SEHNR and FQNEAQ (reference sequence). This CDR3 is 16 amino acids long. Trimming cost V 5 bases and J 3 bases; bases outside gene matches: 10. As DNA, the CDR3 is TGTGCCAGCAGCCCCCGGGAGGGGTTCTCTACAGATACGCAGTATTTT. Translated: CASSPREGFSTDTQYF.

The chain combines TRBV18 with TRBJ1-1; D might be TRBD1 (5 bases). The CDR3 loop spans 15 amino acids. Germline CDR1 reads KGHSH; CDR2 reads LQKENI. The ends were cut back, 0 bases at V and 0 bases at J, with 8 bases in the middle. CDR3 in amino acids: CASSPPGHLNTEAFF. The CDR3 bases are TGTGCCAGCTCACCACCCGGACACTTGAACACTGAAGCTTTCTTT.

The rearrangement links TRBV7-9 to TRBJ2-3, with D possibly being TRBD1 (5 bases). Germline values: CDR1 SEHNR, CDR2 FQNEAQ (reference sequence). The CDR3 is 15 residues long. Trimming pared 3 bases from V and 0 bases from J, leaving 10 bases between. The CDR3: CASSFPAGSTDTQYF. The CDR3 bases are TGTGCCAGCAGCTTCCCGGCAGGGAGCACAGATACGCAGTATTTT.